The next 9 T cell receptor beta chains were all read from a single sample in a study of technical replicates of blood from several donors. Clones were read by immunoSEQ multiplex PCR, and TCRdb kept only the in-frame ones, dropping some. Altogether about 80,000 clones are present, about 94% being singletons, with the ten largest covering 0.38%. The sequenced sample was T cells isolated from PBMCs. Source of these receptors: a human donor in good health.

This clone was seen more than once but under ten times. The J gene is TRBJ2-7, the V gene TRBV18; D is perhaps TRBD1 (6 bases). Germline CDR1 and CDR2: KGHSH and LQKENI. This CDR3 region has 12 residues. Deletions cut 6 bases from V and 6 bases from J, with 12 bases between. The chain's CDR3 is CASSLQGREQYF. For the CDR3, the DNA is TGTGCCAGCTCTCTACAGGGTCGCGAGCAGTACTTC. Full variable domain (outside the CDR3, taken from reference TRBV18 and TRBJ2-7): NAGVMQNPRHLVRRRGQEARLRCSPMKGHSHVYWYRQLPEEGLKFMVYLQKENIIDESGMPKERFSAEFPKEGPSILRIQQVVRGDSAAYFCASSLQGREQYFGPGTRLTVT.

V usage is TRBV6-1 and J usage is TRBJ1-1; D uncertain. The CDR3 consists of 15 residues. The V end was cut by 1 base, the J end by 3 bases, with 12 bases between. Per germline, CDR1 MNHNS and CDR2 SASEGT. In DNA, the CDR3 is TGTGCCAGCAGTGAAGGACGGGAATTAGACACTGAAGCTTTCTTT. It translates to CASSEGRELDTEAFF.

The chain links TRBV7-3 to TRBJ1-1; D is ambiguous. Germline V gene data show CDR1 as SGHTA and CDR2 as FQGTGA. V lost 3 bases and J lost 0, with 5 bases in between. This CDR3 is built from 13 residues. The CDR3 DNA sequence: TGTGCCAGCAGCTTCGGTATGAACACTGAAGCTTTCTTT. Amino acids: CASSFGMNTEAFF.

The genes are TRBV7-9 and TRBJ2-1; perhaps TRBD2 as D (5 bases). The V gene lost 5 bases and the J gene lost 9 bases, with 11 bases spanning the gap. Germline CDR1 and CDR2: SEHNR and FQNEAQ (reference sequence). The CDR3 loop spans 12 amino acids. CDR3 DNA: TGTGCCAGCAGCCTACTAGAGGGTGAGCAGTTCTTC. This codes for CASSLLEGEQFF.

The chain links TRBV19 to TRBJ1-1, with 9 bases aligning to TRBD1. Germline CDR1 and CDR2: LNHDA and SQIVND (reference sequence). This CDR3 contains 13 residues. With V trimmed by 4 bases and J by 5 bases, 2 bases remained unmatched. CDR3 region: CASSRDRETEAFF. In DNA, the CDR3 is TGTGCCAGTAGTAGGGACAGGGAGACTGAAGCTTTCTTT.

Remarks on this clone: Germline and junction disagree at one end, which may indicate a read error. The rearrangement links TRBV7-8 to TRBJ1-1; TRBD1 matches 7 bases. Germline V gene lookup returns CDR1 SGHVS and CDR2 FQNEAQ. The CDR3 is made up of 14 amino acids. CDR3 loop: CASSIATGATEAFF. The CDR3 DNA reads TGTGCCAGCAGCATAGCCACAGGGGCCACTGAAGCTTTCTTT. Full variable domain (rest looked up from reference TRBV7-8 and TRBJ1-1): GAGVSQSPRYKVAKRGQDVALRCDPISGHVSLFWYQQALGQGPEFLTYFQNEAQLDKSGLPSDRFFAERPEGSVSTLKIQRTQQEDSAVYLCASSIATGATEAFFGQGTRLTVV.

The rearrangement uses TRBV9 and TRBJ2-1, with a possible D match to TRBD1 (5 bases). The germline V gene encodes CDR1 SGDLS and CDR2 YYNGEE. The CDR3 extends over 15 amino acids. V was cut by 1 base and J by 3 bases, with 11 bases left in between. The CDR3 coding sequence is TGTGCCAGCAGCGTACAGGGAATTATCTACAATGAGCAGTTCTTC. Its translation: CASSVQGIIYNEQFF.

The genes are TRBV6-5 and TRBJ1-4, with D possibly matching TRBD1 (5 bases). Trimming stripped 1 base from V and 15 bases from J, with 24 bases between. Germline values: CDR1 MNHEY, CDR2 SVGAGI. The CDR3 runs to 16 residues. In DNA form, the CDR3 reads TGTGCCAGCAGTTACTATTCCCTGACAGCCCAAATCGTGGTGTTTTTT. Its protein is CASSYYSLTAQIVVFF.

V usage is TRBV4-1 and J usage is TRBJ1-2, with TRBD1 matching 11 bases. The CDR3 consists of 14 residues. Germline-derived CDR1 and CDR2 are MGHRA and YSYEKL. V trimming: 1 base; J trimming: 8 bases; junction bases outside the gene matches: 3. The DNA for the CDR3 is TGCGCCAGCAGCCAAGCGGACAGGGGGCAGGGCTACACCTTC. This sequence encodes CASSQADRGQGYTF.